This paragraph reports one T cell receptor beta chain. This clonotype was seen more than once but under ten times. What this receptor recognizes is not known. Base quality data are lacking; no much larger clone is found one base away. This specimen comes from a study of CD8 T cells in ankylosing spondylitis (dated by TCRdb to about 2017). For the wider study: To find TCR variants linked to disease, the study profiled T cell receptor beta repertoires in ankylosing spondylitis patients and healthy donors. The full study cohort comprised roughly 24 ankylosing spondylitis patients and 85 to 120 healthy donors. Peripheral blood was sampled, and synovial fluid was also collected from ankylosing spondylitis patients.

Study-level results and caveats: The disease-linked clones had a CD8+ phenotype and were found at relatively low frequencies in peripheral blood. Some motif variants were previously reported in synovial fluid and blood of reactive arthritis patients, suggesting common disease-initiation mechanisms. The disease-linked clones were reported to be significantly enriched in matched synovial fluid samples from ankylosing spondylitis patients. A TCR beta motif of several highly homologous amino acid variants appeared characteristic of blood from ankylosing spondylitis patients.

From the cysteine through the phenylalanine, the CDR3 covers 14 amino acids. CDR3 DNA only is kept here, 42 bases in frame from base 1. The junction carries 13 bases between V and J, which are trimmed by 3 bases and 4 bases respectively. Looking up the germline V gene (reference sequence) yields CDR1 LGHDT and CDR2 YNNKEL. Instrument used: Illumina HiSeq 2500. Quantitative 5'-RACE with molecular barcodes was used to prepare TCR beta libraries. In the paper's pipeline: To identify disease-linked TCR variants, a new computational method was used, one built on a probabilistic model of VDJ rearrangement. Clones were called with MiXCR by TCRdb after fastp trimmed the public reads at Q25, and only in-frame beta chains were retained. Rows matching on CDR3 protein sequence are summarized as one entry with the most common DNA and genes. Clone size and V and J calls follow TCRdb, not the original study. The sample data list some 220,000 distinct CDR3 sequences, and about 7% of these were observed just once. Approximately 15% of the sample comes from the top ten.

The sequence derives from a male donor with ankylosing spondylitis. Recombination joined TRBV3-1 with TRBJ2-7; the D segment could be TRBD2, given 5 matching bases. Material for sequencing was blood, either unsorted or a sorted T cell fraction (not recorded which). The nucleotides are TGTGCCAGCAGCCAGTCGACCGGGGTTTACGAGCAGTACTTC. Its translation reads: CASSQSTGVYEQYF.